A selection of T cell receptor beta chains follows, all from one sample in a study of shared T cell receptors in the human thymus. Sequencing was performed with immunoSEQ multiplex PCR; in TCRdb, only in-frame clones are kept and a portion is missing. The sample carries about 660,000 clones, more than 75% recorded once. The data also belong to a second study, concerning human thymus T cells.

Sample: thymocytes. These receptors all stem from a boy less than two years old with a congenital heart defect. The CDR3 runs from the conserved cysteine through the conserved F or W. A D gene is named only where the DNA matches it firmly. Not all rows give a size; the values are once, few, many and, for expanded clones, a class.

TRBV2	TRBJ2-5	TRBD1	once	TGTGCCAGCCCGCCCGACAGGGGTAAAGAGACCCAGTACTTC	CASPPDRGKETQYF
TRBV15	TRBJ1-6	NA	NA	TGTGCCACCAGCAGAGTGAGGGTCGCGGCTTCGGATAATTCACCCCTCCACTTT	CATSRVRVAASDNSPLHF
TRBV4-3	TRBJ1-1	NA	NA	TGCGCCAGCAGCCAAGGCTCAGGGATACGGCACACTGAAGCTTTCTTT	CASSQGSGIRHTEAFF
TRBV7-2	TRBJ2-1	TRBD2	once	TGTGCCAGCAGCTTAGGCGGGACTAGCGGCTACAATGAGCAGTTCTTC	CASSLGGTSGYNEQFF
TRBV4-2	TRBJ2-7	TRBD2	NA	TGTGCCAGCAGCCAAGGATGGGGGGGGGTATGGGGCTACGAGCAGTACTTC	CASSQGWGGVWGYEQYF
TRBV4-3	TRBJ2-7	TRBD1	NA	TGCGCCAGCAGCCAAGGCCCCACAGGGGGCAACCCCTACGAGCAGTACTTC	CASSQGPTGGNPYEQYF
TRBV20-1	TRBJ2-2	NA	NA	TGCAGTGCCAGGGGTAGCGGGGAGCTGTTTTTT	CSARGSGELFF
TRBV4-1	TRBJ2-2	NA	NA	TGCGCCAGCAGCCAAGTCCCGGTCGGGGAGCTGTTTTTT	CASSQVPVGELFF
TRBV5-6	TRBJ2-7	TRBD1	NA	TGTGCCAGCAGCTTAGGACAGGGGAGGGTCGAGCAGTACTTC	CASSLGQGRVEQYF
TRBV6-5	TRBJ2-3	TRBD2	NA	TGTGCCAGCAGTTCCGGACTAGCGGGAGAGCAAGATACGCAGTATTTT	CASSSGLAGEQDTQYF
TRBV10-1	TRBJ2-1	NA	NA	TGCGCCAGCAGTGAGTCGAGGCAATTCCCGTTCTTC	CASSESRQFPFF
TRBV29-1	TRBJ2-2	TRBD2	NA	TGCAGCGTTGAAGGACTAGCTGGAGCCGGGGAGCTGTTTTTT	CSVEGLAGAGELFF
TRBV2	TRBJ2-7	NA	once	TGTGCCACCCTGATGAGCAGGGATTTTTTGAGCTCCTACGAGCAGTACTTC	CATLMSRDFLSSYEQYF
TRBV5-6	TRBJ2-1	TRBD2	NA	TGTGCCAGCAGCCCACGGACTAGCGGGAAGGTTTACAATGAGCAGTTCTTC	CASSPRTSGKVYNEQFF
TRBV5-1	TRBJ2-2	TRBD2	NA	TGCGCCAGCAGCCACAAGCGGGAGGGCCTCACCGGGGAGCTGTTTTTT	CASSHKREGLTGELFF
TRBV7-9	TRBJ2-3	TRBD2	NA	TGTGCCAGCAGCTTTGAAGGCGGGAGGGCCGAGGATACGCAGTATTTT	CASSFEGGRAEDTQYF
TRBV4-2	TRBJ2-5	NA	NA	TGTGCCAGCAGCCAAGAGCTAGGGGCGTACGAGACCCAGTACTTC	CASSQELGAYETQYF
TRBV21-1	TRBJ1-1	NA	NA	TGTGCCAGCAGCCTCGCGGACAGGGGGAACCCTGAAGCTTTCTTT	CASSLADRGNPEAFF
TRBV7-8	TRBJ1-2	NA	NA	TGTGCCAGCAGCTTAGCTGGACAGAAGAACTATGGCTACACCTTC	CASSLAGQKNYGYTF
TRBV27	TRBJ2-7	NA	NA	TGTGCCAGCAGTTTTACAGGCCGTGGAGAGCAGTACTTC	CASSFTGRGEQYF
TRBV28	TRBJ2-3	TRBD2	NA	TGTGCCTTCGCGCCGGGACTAGCGGGAGGTAGCACAGATACGCAGTATTTT	CAFAPGLAGGSTDTQYF
TRBV27	TRBJ2-1	TRBD2	NA	TGTGCCAGCAGTTACCTAGCGGGAGGGCACAATGAGCAGTTCTTC	CASSYLAGGHNEQFF
TRBV4-3	TRBJ2-7	TRBD1	NA	TGCGCCAGCAGCCAATGGGGACAGAGCTCCTACGAGCAGTACTTC	CASSQWGQSSYEQYF
TRBV10-1	TRBJ2-7	NA	NA	TGCGCCAGCAGGGCAGTTCAGGACGAGCAGTACTTC	CASRAVQDEQYF
TRBV11-2	TRBJ1-3	NA	once	TGTGCCAGCAGCTCGCCGGCTGGAAACACCATATATTTT	CASSSPAGNTIYF
TRBV7-6	TRBJ2-4	NA	NA	TGTGCCAGCAGCCAGGAGGTTGGGGAGTCCAAAAACATTCAGTACTTC	CASSQEVGESKNIQYF
TRBV5-4	TRBJ1-2	NA	NA	TGTGCCAGCAGCTTGAGGGGGACAAACTATGGCTACACCTTC	CASSLRGTNYGYTF
TRBV5-1	TRBJ2-6	NA	NA	TGCGCCAGCAGCCCGACAGGCAACTCTGGGGCCAACGTCCTGACTTTC	CASSPTGNSGANVLTF
TRBV27	TRBJ2-4	TRBD2	NA	TGTGCCAGCAGTTTATCCATCGCGCGGGAGGGAGGGAACATTCAGTACTTC	CASSLSIAREGGNIQYF
TRBV9	TRBJ2-1	TRBD1	once	TGTGCCAGCAGCGTAGGGACAGGGGGCTACAATGAGCAGTTCTTC	CASSVGTGGYNEQFF
TRBV28	TRBJ2-7	NA	NA	TGTGCCAGCAGTAAGGAAGAGGAGGGCGAGCAGTACTTC	CASSKEEEGEQYF
TRBV25-1	TRBJ2-7	TRBD1	few	TGTGCCAGCAGTGAATTTAGGACAGGGGGATCCTACGAGCAGTACTTC	CASSEFRTGGSYEQYF
TRBV12-5	TRBJ2-3	NA	NA	TGTGCTAGTGGTCCCAGGGGGGGCACAGATACGCAGTATTTT	CASGPRGGTDTQYF
TRBV10-1	TRBJ2-5	TRBD2	few	TGCGCCAGCGGAACTAGCGGGAGAACAGGGAGAGAGACCCAGTACTTC	CASGTSGRTGRETQYF
TRBV11-2	TRBJ2-7	TRBD1	NA	TGTGCCAGCAGCTTGGCATTACAGGGGATCTACGAGCAGTACTTC	CASSLALQGIYEQYF
TRBV14	TRBJ1-1	TRBD1	NA	TGTGCCAGCAGCCAAGTTGACAGGGGATTGAACACTGAAGCTTTCTTT	CASSQVDRGLNTEAFF
TRBV16	TRBJ2-1	NA	NA	TGTGCCAGCAGCCAACAATCGCAGGGTGCGAATGAGCAGTTCTTC	CASSQQSQGANEQFF
TRBV19	TRBJ1-5	TRBD1	NA	TGTGCCAGTAGTACACGACAGGGGAGCCAGCCCCAGCATTTT	CASSTRQGSQPQHF
TRBV7-8	TRBJ2-7	NA	NA	TGTGCCAGCAGCTCAGCCGGTTGGAGGGCCCTTGGTTTTTACGAGCAGTACTTC	CASSSAGWRALGFYEQYF
TRBV10-3	TRBJ2-1	TRBD2	NA	TGTGCCATCAGTGAGACTAGCGGGAAGGTCTACAATGAGCAGTTCTTC	CAISETSGKVYNEQFF
TRBV25-1	TRBJ2-1	TRBD1	NA	TGTGCCAGCACCAAGGGACAGGGTTACAATGAGCAGTTCTTC	CASTKGQGYNEQFF
TRBV6-1	TRBJ1-1	NA	NA	TGTGCCAGCAGTAGATCGACAGGGAACACTGAAGCTTTCTTT	CASSRSTGNTEAFF
TRBV21-1	TRBJ2-7	NA	NA	TGTGCCAGCAGCAAAGATGCTGGAGGTATCTACGAGCAGTACTTC	CASSKDAGGIYEQYF
TRBV5-6	TRBJ2-3	NA	once	TGTGTCAGCAGCTTACAGGGATCAGATACGCAGTATTTT	CVSSLQGSDTQYF
TRBV29-1	TRBJ2-7	TRBD1	once	TGCAGCGTAGCTGGACAGGGGGAAGAAGGTCCCGAGCAGTACTTC	CSVAGQGEEGPEQYF
TRBV9	TRBJ2-4	TRBD1	NA	TGTGCCAGCAGCGTAGTGGGGGACAGGGCAGGGACCAAAAACATTCAGTACTTC	CASSVVGDRAGTKNIQYF
TRBV7-8	TRBJ1-2	NA	once	TGTGCCAGCAGCTTTTTGGCTCATTATGGCTACACCTTC	CASSFLAHYGYTF
TRBV6-1	TRBJ2-7	NA	NA	TGTGCCAGCAGTGACAGGGAGGACGAGCAGTACTTC	CASSDREDEQYF
TRBV5-6	TRBJ1-5	TRBD1	few	TGTGCCAGCAGCTTTTGGGACCCAGGGGGTGATCAGCCCCAGCATTTT	CASSFWDPGGDQPQHF
TRBV15	TRBJ2-7	NA	NA	TGTGCCACCAGCACGGACATAGGTAGCTACGAGCAGTACTTC	CATSTDIGSYEQYF